A single sample is the source of the 27 T cell receptor beta chains below, sequenced in a study of T cell repertoires in cytomegalovirus infection. TCRdb called the reads again in MiXCR, with one record for every CDR3 protein. The sample consists of roughly 760,000 distinct CDR3 sequences, less than 40% of them appearing once. Input material: PBMCs. These receptors originate from a human donor in good health (CMV status not recorded). Some clones in this sample may be carry-over from other donors' samples.

CDR3 protein: CSAEGSKETQYF. CDR3 nucleotides: TGCAGCGCCGAAGGGTCCAAAGAGACCCAGTACTTC. The rearrangement joins TRBV29-1 to TRBJ2-5, with no clear D. Trimming cost V 7 bases and J 3 bases, with 12 bases left between them. Per germline, CDR1 SQVTM and CDR2 ANQGSEA. The CDR3 length is 12 residues.

This clonotype appeared a few times. The V gene is TRBV28, the J gene TRBJ2-7; 10 positions agree with TRBD1. Germline CDR1 and CDR2: MDHEN and SYDVKM. With 3 bases clipped from V and 7 bases from J, the junction kept 12 bases outside the gene matches. The CDR3 spans 16 residues. CDR3 protein: CASSFPTGGLRWEQYF. DNA for the CDR3: TGTGCCAGCAGTTTTCCGACAGGGGGCTTAAGGTGGGAGCAGTACTTC.

The chain combines TRBV19 with TRBJ2-5; 7 positions match TRBD1. The CDR3 sequence is 14 residues long. CDR1 is LNHDA and CDR2 is SQIVND in the germline V gene (reference sequence). V was clipped by 5 bases and J by 5 bases; unmatched bases: 8. The CDR3 DNA reads TGTGCCAGTAGTCCGACAGGGAATCGGGAGACCCAGTACTTC. It translates to CASSPTGNRETQYF.

This clonotype was found a few times. J is TRBJ1-2 and V is TRBV7-2; 8 nucleotides agree with TRBD1. There are 14 residues in the CDR3. Looked up from germline, CDR1 is SGHTA and CDR2 is FQGNSA. The ends lost 5 bases at V and 4 bases at J; junction bases unmatched: 6. The CDR3 loop reads CASSVQGVGYGYTF. In DNA, the CDR3 is TGTGCCAGCAGCGTACAGGGGGTGGGCTATGGCTACACCTTC.

This clonotype has a handful of counts. This chain uses TRBV28 with TRBJ1-2; possibly TRBD1 for D (6 bases). Trimming removed 6 bases at V and 2 bases at J, with 16 bases between. CDR1 and CDR2 from the germline V gene are MDHEN and SYDVKM. The CDR3 runs to 15 residues. CDR3 protein: CASSRMTGRNYGYTF. The CDR3 DNA reads as TGTGCCAGCAGCCGGATGACAGGACGAAACTATGGCTACACCTTC.

This clonotype was observed a handful of times. The chain recombines TRBV9 with TRBJ1-1, with 7 positions matching TRBD1. From germline, CDR1 is SGDLS and CDR2 YYNGEE. CDR3 length: 14 amino acids. V gave up 7 bases and J gave up 6 bases; unmatched junction bases: 12. CDR3 DNA: TGTGCCAGCTCCATCGGGGACAGACCCTCTGAAGCTTTCTTT. The encoded protein is CASSIGDRPSEAFF. The variable domain in full, with the rest retrieved from reference TRBV9 and TRBJ1-1, is DSGVTQTPKHLITATGQRVTLRCSPRSGDLSVYWYQQSLDQGLQFLIQYYNGEERAKGNILERFSAQQFPDLHSELNLSSLELGDSALYFCASSIGDRPSEAFFGQGTRLTVV.

This clonotype was detected only a few times. The genes are TRBV11-2 and TRBJ1-1; D unclear. V shed 3 bases and J shed 3 bases, with 20 bases lying between them. Germline loops: CDR1 SGHAT, CDR2 FQNNGV. CDR3 length: 17 residues. The CDR3: CASSFSISYDGDTEAFF. DNA of the CDR3: TGTGCCAGCAGCTTCTCTATAAGCTACGATGGCGACACTGAAGCTTTCTTT.

This clonotype was detected only a few times. J is TRBJ2-2 and V is TRBV7-6, with D hard to call. V lost 5 bases and J 7 bases, leaving 14 bases between the germline ends. The CDR3 is 14 amino acids. Germline V gene sequence: CDR1 SGHVS, CDR2 FNYEAQ. Written as DNA, the CDR3 is TGTGCCAGCAGCACCCAATTGATCGTCGGGGAGCTGTTTTTT. This encodes CASSTQLIVGELFF.

This clonotype was observed a handful of times. The V call is TRBV11-2, the J call TRBJ2-7; D perhaps matches TRBD1 (5 bases). The CDR3 spans 12 residues. The V and J ends lost 6 bases and 6 bases respectively, with 12 bases between them. Germline values: CDR1 SGHAT, CDR2 FQNNGV. The DNA for the CDR3 is TGTGCCAGCAGTCCAACTGGGGCCGAGCAGTACTTC. This codes for CASSPTGAEQYF.

The V gene is TRBV7-2, the J gene TRBJ1-1; weak D call: TRBD1 (5 bases). Trimming left V 4 bases short and J 4 bases short, with 10 bases between. Germline CDR1 SGHTA, CDR2 FQGNSA. CDR3 length equals 13 residues. The CDR3 nucleotides read TGTGCCAGCAGCTCCAAAGGGACCACTGAAGCTTTCTTT. This translates into CASSSKGTTEAFF.

This chain uses TRBV29-1 with TRBJ2-1; 13 bases are shared with TRBD2. Trimming cost V 6 bases and J 8 bases; bases outside gene matches: 4. This CDR3 is 13 amino acids long. CDR1 is SQVTM, CDR2 ANQGSEA, per germline. The CDR3 region is CSVTSGGDYEQFF. CDR3 coding DNA: TGCAGCGTCACTAGCGGGGGGGATTATGAGCAGTTCTTC.

The V call is TRBV24-1, the J call TRBJ2-7, with 9 bases identical to TRBD1. The V gene end was trimmed by 6 bases and the J gene end by 4 bases; junction bases not matched to a gene: 3. Germline loops: CDR1 KGHDR, CDR2 SFDVKD. The CDR3 length is 13 residues. The CDR3 coding sequence is TGTGCCACCAGTTCCGACAGGGGGTACGAGCAGTACTTC. It is translated as CATSSDRGYEQYF.

This sequence joins TRBV12-3 or TRBV12-4 and TRBJ2-2; no reliable D call. V was shortened by 6 bases and J by 2 bases, with 13 bases between the two germline ends. This CDR3 comprises 15 residues. For the CDR3, the DNA is TGTGCCAGCAGCAAGGGCCGGGCAAACACCGGGGAGCTGTTTTTT. Its translation is CASSKGRANTGELFF.

In this sample, this clonotype turned up a few times. J is TRBJ2-7 and V is TRBV6-6, with 7 bases identical to TRBD2. The CDR3 spans 14 residues. Germline V CDR1 and CDR2: MNHNY, SVGAGI (reference sequence). Germline trimming cut 7 bases from V and 5 bases from J; bases unmatched to any gene: 11. CDR3 DNA sequence: TGTGCCAGCATTCGACGGGAAGGGAGGGACGAGCAGTACTTC. Translating it yields CASIRREGRDEQYF.

The chain is built from TRBV27 and TRBJ2-3; 12 bases are a match to TRBD2. Germline V gene lookup returns CDR1 MNHEY and CDR2 SMNVEV (reference sequence). The J segment lost 6 bases and the V segment lost 4 bases, leaving 11 bases of the junction unmatched. This CDR3 spans 17 amino acids. CDR3 residues: CASSSTWTSGTRDTQYF. In DNA, the CDR3 is TGTGCCAGCAGTTCCACTTGGACTAGCGGGACACGGGATACGCAGTATTTT.

This rearrangement joins TRBV12-3 or TRBV12-4 to TRBJ1-1; the D gene is possibly TRBD1 (6 bases). The CDR3 runs 13 residues. Between the trimmed V and J ends, which lost 3 bases and 6 bases, there was a span of 11 bases. The DNA of the CDR3 is TGTGCCAGCAGTTTTGGGGGGCTTGCTGAAGCTTTCTTT. It codes for CASSFGGLAEAFF.

This clonotype was seen a few times. The CDR3 sequence is CSAREPSGSKDTQYF. DNA for the CDR3: TGCAGTGCTAGAGAACCTAGCGGGAGTAAGGATACGCAGTATTTT. The chain recombines TRBV20-1 with TRBJ2-3; 10 nucleotides align to TRBD2. The CDR3 consists of 15 residues. The V and J ends lost 0 bases and 6 bases, in that order; junction bases with no gene match: 6. Germline V gene lookup returns CDR1 DFQATT and CDR2 SNEGSKA (reference sequence).

A few counts support this clonotype. The V gene is TRBV11-2, the J gene TRBJ1-1; no definite D call. This CDR3 has 13 residues. Trimming took 5 bases from V and 3 from J, leaving 10 bases between them. Germline V lookup: CDR1 SGHAT, CDR2 FQNNGV. CDR3 region: CASSAEWYTEAFF. The CDR3 DNA reads TGTGCCAGCAGCGCTGAATGGTACACTGAAGCTTTCTTT.

V and J are TRBV12-3 or TRBV12-4 and TRBJ2-7, with 8 bases matching TRBD1. V shed 3 bases, J shed 3 bases, and the junction held 7 bases outside the gene matches. CDR3 length equals 15 residues. CDR3 in amino acids: CASSFGGGQVYEQYF. The CDR3 DNA sequence: TGTGCCAGCAGTTTTGGAGGGGGACAGGTCTACGAGCAGTACTTC.

There are a few counts of this clonotype. This rearrangement joins TRBV5-1 to TRBJ1-5; D gene ambiguous. The CDR3 totals 16 residues. V dropped 3 bases and J dropped 1 base, with 14 bases sitting between them. The germline V gene encodes CDR1 SGHRS and CDR2 YFSETQ. In DNA, the CDR3 is TGCGCCAGCAGCTGGGGTGGAGGAGACAGCAATCAGCCCCAGCATTTT. Its translation is CASSWGGGDSNQPQHF.

This clonotype was picked up a small number of times. The chain is built from TRBV4-2 and TRBJ1-1; D is unclear. V was pared by 3 bases and J by 4 bases, with 9 bases between. The CDR3 covers 13 residues. The germline gives CDR1 LGHNA, CDR2 YNFKEQ. CDR3 coding DNA: TGTGCCAGCAGCCAGGGTTCCAGCACTGAAGCTTTCTTT. Its translation is CASSQGSSTEAFF.

This clonotype has ten or more counts. The chain carries TRBV7-2 and TRBJ2-5, with 11 bases identical to TRBD1. This CDR3 is built from 16 residues. Germline lookup yields CDR1 SGHTA and CDR2 FQGNSA. Trimming at V came to 5 bases and at J to 1 base, leaving 6 bases not matched to a gene. This chain's CDR3 is CASSLTGTGGQETQYF. Here the CDR3 DNA reads TGTGCCAGCAGCCTCACCGGGACAGGGGGCCAAGAGACCCAGTACTTC.

The rearrangement uses TRBV5-4 and TRBJ2-4; TRBD2 agrees at 12 bases. The V and J ends lost 4 bases and 0 bases, in that order; junction bases with no gene match: 2. Germline V gene lookup returns CDR1 SGHNT and CDR2 YYREEE (reference sequence). This CDR3 comprises 16 residues. This chain's CDR3 is CASSGTSGQAKNIQYF. In DNA form, the CDR3 reads TGTGCCAGCAGCGGGACTAGCGGGCAAGCCAAAAACATTCAGTACTTC.

This clonotype was detected only a few times. The chain links TRBV28 to TRBJ1-6; D might be TRBD1 (6 bases). Trimming pared 2 bases from V and 9 bases from J, leaving 23 bases between. CDR1 is MDHEN and CDR2 is SYDVKM in the germline V gene. The CDR3 sequence is 18 residues long. The CDR3 region is CASSLPRSGRGFSSPLHF. CDR3 nucleotide sequence: TGTGCCAGCAGTTTACCCCGATCTGGCAGGGGATTTAGTTCACCCCTCCACTTT.

The CDR3 loop is CASSFTINYGYTF. DNA of the CDR3: TGTGCCAGCAGCTTTACAATAAACTATGGCTACACCTTC. This rearrangement joins TRBV7-2 to TRBJ1-2; D call uncertain. The CDR3 has 13 residues. Trimming pared 3 bases from V and 2 bases from J, leaving 7 bases between. Germline assignment: CDR1 SGHTA and CDR2 FQGNSA. Combining the CDR3 with reference TRBV7-2 and TRBJ1-2 gives the whole variable domain GAGVSQSPSNKVTEKGKDVELRCDPISGHTALYWYRQSLGQGLEFLIYFQGNSAPDKSGLPSDRFSAERTGGSVSTLTIQRTQQEDSAVYLCASSFTINYGYTFGSGTRLTVV.

A note on this clonotype: It may be a read error: a sequence one base away is much more abundant. This rearrangement joins TRBV7-2 to TRBJ2-7; D call uncertain. This CDR3 is built from 15 residues. The germline V gene encodes CDR1 SGHTA and CDR2 FQGNSA. CDR3 nucleotides: TGTGCCAGCAGCTCCCCTATCCCGGTGACCTACGAGCAGTCCTTC. It translates to CASSSPIPVTYEQSF.

This clonotype was picked up a small number of times. The genes are TRBV7-9 and TRBJ2-1; 11 positions match TRBD1. The CDR3 contains 17 residues. Losses at the gene ends were 0 bases for V and 7 bases for J; bases not matched to a gene: 8. Germline V gene lookup returns CDR1 SEHNR and CDR2 FQNEAQ (reference sequence). CDR3 DNA: TGTGCCAGCAGCTTAGCCAACTACCGGGACAGGGGGAATGAGCAGTTCTTC. Amino acids: CASSLANYRDRGNEQFF.